This T cell receptor beta chain came from a study of T cells in Graves' hyperthyroidism and ophthalmopathy. Notes on the study in general: Model predictions of ophthalmopathy came a median around 6.5 months before onset.

TCR beta CDR3 regions were amplified from RNA. TCR CDR3 underwent first-round RT-PCR with the HTBI primer set. A single record per CDR3 protein comes from TCRdb applying MiXCR to the multiplex PCR reads. The sample gives some 530,000 distinct CDR3 sequences, 20% to 25% of which show up once; less than 65% is in the top ten. J gave up 9 bases and V 0 bases, and 1 base lay outside the gene matches. Germline CDR1 SGHTA, CDR2 FQGNSA. The CDR3 consists of 14 residues. A note on this clonotype: Its antigen is currently unknown.

This sequence joins TRBV7-2 and TRBJ1-6, with 8 bases aligning to TRBD1. What was sequenced was blood. The source is a woman in her 70s with Graves' ophthalmopathy. CDR3 nucleotide sequence: TGTGCCAGCAGCTTAGCACAGGGGGGTTCACCCCTCCACTTT. The encoded protein is CASSLAQGGSPLHF.